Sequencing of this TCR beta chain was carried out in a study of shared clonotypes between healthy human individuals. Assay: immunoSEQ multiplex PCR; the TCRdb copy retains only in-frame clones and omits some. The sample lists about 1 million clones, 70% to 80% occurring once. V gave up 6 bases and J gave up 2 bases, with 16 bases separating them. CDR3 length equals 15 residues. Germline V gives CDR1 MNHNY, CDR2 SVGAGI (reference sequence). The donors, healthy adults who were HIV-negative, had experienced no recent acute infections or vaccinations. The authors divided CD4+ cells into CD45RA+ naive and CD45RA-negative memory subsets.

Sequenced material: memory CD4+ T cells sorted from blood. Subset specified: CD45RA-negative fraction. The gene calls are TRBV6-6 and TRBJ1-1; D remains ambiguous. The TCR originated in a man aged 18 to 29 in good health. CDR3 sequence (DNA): TGTGCCAGCAGGCATGAAACTAAGGGTAACACTGAAGCTTTCTTT. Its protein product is CASRHETKGNTEAFF.